This T cell receptor (beta chain) is drawn from a study of radiotherapy plus CTLA-4 blockade in lung cancer (dated by TCRdb to 2016 to 2019). Regarding the complete study: Among enrolled patients, approximately 19% had an objective response and about 30% reached disease control. Results the study describes overall, beyond this receptor: After treatment with radiotherapy and ipilimumab, TCR clones that originated in tumors expanded in peripheral blood. The strongest predictors of response, as reported, were early dynamic changes in blood T cell clones along with a rise in serum interferon-beta after radiation.

A note on this clone: Its recognized antigen is unknown. No clone much larger than this one lies a single base away; base qualities are absent.

Library preparation was by the immunoSEQ multiplex PCR assay. Held by TCRdb, this immuneACCESS table contains in-frame sequences only and omits some clones. Under half of the omission traces to an unresolved V gene where checked; the cause of the rest is unknown. This sample gives about 45,000 clones in total; 73% of them show up just once. The ten largest clones add up to about 3.8% of the sample. Based on the germline V gene, the CDR1 and CDR2 sequences are MNHEY and SVGAGI. Trimming removed 2 bases from V and 7 bases from J, leaving 12 bases between the germline ends. The CDR3 has 14 amino acids, counting the end cysteine and phenylalanine. The retained sequence is limited to the CDR3, 42 bases, with the frame set at the first base. In this study, focal radiation therapy paired with CTLA-4 blockade (ipilimumab) was tested in patients who had chemo-refractory metastatic non-small-cell lung cancer.

The clonotype was recovered from a human donor with non-small cell lung cancer who had a complete response to radiotherapy plus ipilimumab. The specimen was peripheral blood, collected from a patient treated with radiotherapy plus ipilimumab. This sequence uses TRBV6-5 and TRBJ1-5, with no confidently assigned D gene. The CDR3 reads CASSYRGGAQPQHF. The DNA is as follows: TGTGCCAGCAGTTACCGGGGAGGCGCACAGCCCCAGCATTTT.